These 4 T cell receptor beta chains were sequenced from one sample in a study of Ad26.COV2.S vaccination and SARS-CoV-2 variants. The method was immunoSEQ multiplex PCR; TCRdb's version includes in-frame clones alone and lacks a portion of them. This table has about 400,000 clones, approximately 89% appearing once. The treatment here: some 20 received Ad26.COV2.S at low or high dose, single or two shots; five or six received placebo; per-sample allocation not given. Samples analyzed were those drawn on day 63 after the first vaccine or placebo injection. Source: peripheral blood, taken in a trial of Ad26.COV2.S vaccine versus placebo. These receptors were taken from a person between 18 and 65 years old who received the Ad26.COV2.S COVID-19 vaccine or a placebo.

This clone has a single count. This sequence joins TRBV6-1 and TRBJ2-7; D ambiguous. The CDR3 is 13 amino acids. From germline, CDR1 is MNHNS and CDR2 SASEGT. The V gene lost 2 bases and the J gene lost 6 bases, with 11 bases spanning the gap. CDR3 protein: CASSEIHSTEQYF. DNA of the CDR3: TGTGCCAGCAGTGAAATACACTCAACCGAGCAGTACTTC.

V and J are TRBV6-5 and TRBJ2-7, with D tentatively TRBD1 (6 bases). V dropped 4 bases and J dropped 1 base, with 8 bases sitting between them. CDR3 size: 13 residues. Germline V gene sequence: CDR1 MNHEY, CDR2 SVGAGI. The CDR3 sequence is CASSWGLSYEQYF. Here the CDR3 DNA reads TGTGCCAGCAGTTGGGGGCTATCCTACGAGCAGTACTTC.

This clone is a singleton in its sample. The chain carries TRBV18 and TRBJ2-5; D is unresolved. This CDR3 is built from 14 residues. With 2 bases removed from V and 1 base from J, the gap between germline ends came to 8 bases. In germline, CDR1 is KGHSH, CDR2 LQKENI. The CDR3 spells CASSPKSGQETQYF. DNA for the CDR3: TGTGCCAGCTCACCAAAAAGTGGCCAAGAGACCCAGTACTTC.

V gene TRBV5-1 combines with J gene TRBJ2-1; D is perhaps TRBD2 (5 bases). Trimming removed 5 bases at V and 1 base at J, with 13 bases between. Germline CDR1 SGHRS, CDR2 YFSETQ. There are 15 residues in the CDR3. In DNA, the CDR3 is TGCGCCAGCAGAAAGCGGATGGGGTCCTACAATGAGCAGTTCTTC. It is translated as CASRKRMGSYNEQFF.